A single sample is the source of the 5 T cell receptor beta chains below, sequenced in a study of cytomegalovirus exposure and HLA in healthy donors (dated by TCRdb to the late 2010s). The library was made by the immunoSEQ multiplex PCR assay. TCRdb holds this immuneACCESS table with in-frame rearrangements only. Some clones are missing; in checked studies, unresolved V genes explain under half, and the rest has no known cause. Recorded for this sample are approximately 60,000 clones; 85% to 95% of them occurred a single time. Over 6% of the sample is taken by the ten largest. Sequencing used PBMCs. The receptors derive from a woman between 18 and 30 years old in good health and CMV-seropositive.

The rearrangement links TRBV28 to TRBJ2-5, with 8 positions matching TRBD2. V lost 10 bases and J lost 6; bases outside the gene matches: 7. The CDR3 has 12 residues. Germline V gene sequence: CDR1 MDHEN, CDR2 SYDVKM. For the CDR3, the DNA is TGTGCCACCAAGCGGGAGACTAAGACCCAGTACTTC. It is translated as CATKRETKTQYF.

V gene TRBV5-4 combines with J gene TRBJ2-3, with 12 nucleotides matching TRBD2. The V segment lost 5 bases and the J segment 2 bases; nucleotides outside the gene matches: 6. Germline CDR1 reads SGHNT; CDR2 reads YYREEE (reference sequence). The CDR3 loop spans 16 amino acids. The CDR3 reads CASSWTSGEPTDTQYF. The CDR3 coding sequence is TGTGCCAGCAGTTGGACTAGCGGGGAGCCCACAGATACGCAGTATTTT.

V gene TRBV7-3 combines with J gene TRBJ2-1; no clear D gene. Germline CDR1 SGHTA, CDR2 FQGTGA. The V end was cut by 2 bases, the J end by 8 bases, with 19 bases between. This CDR3 has 16 amino acids. This CDR3 is CASSLPVTRSKDEQFF. DNA of the CDR3: TGTGCCAGCAGCTTACCCGTGACTCGAAGCAAGGATGAGCAGTTCTTC.

This sequence joins TRBV7-6 and TRBJ1-4; D not certain. The germline CDR1 and CDR2 sequences are SGHVS and FNYEAQ. V lost 3 bases and J lost 7, with 9 bases in between. The CDR3 consists of 13 residues. CDR3 protein: CASSLREGEKLFF. CDR3 coding DNA: TGTGCCAGCAGCTTGAGAGAGGGTGAAAAACTGTTTTTT.

The CDR3 nucleotides read TGCAGTGCTCCCGGGACAGCTGGACTGTTTTTT. Its protein is CSAPGTAGLFF. The chain couples TRBV20-1 to TRBJ1-4; 7 bases are shared with TRBD1. Trimming took 5 bases from V and 13 from J; bases not matched to a gene: 7. The length of the CDR3 is 11 residues. The germline V gene has CDR1 DFQATT and CDR2 SNEGSKA (reference sequence).